Below, 30 T cell receptor beta chains from the same sample are listed, as sequenced in a study of blood T cells in healthy people across ages. Together with a sample-barcoded 5' primer, a J-beta primer mix was included in a second PCR lasting roughly 6 to 12 cycles. TCRdb reanalysed the 5' RACE reads using MiXCR and keeps one entry per CDR3 protein. The sample contains around 1.5 million distinct CDR3 sequences, roughly 32% of which appear only once. The sample comprised blood. The receptors here all came from a woman in her 30s in good health.

The rearrangement uses TRBV5-1 and TRBJ1-2, with D unclear. With 1 base removed from V and 4 bases from J, the gap between germline ends came to 11 bases. Looked up from germline, CDR1 is SGHRS and CDR2 is YFSETQ. This CDR3 region has 14 residues. The CDR3 nucleotides read TGCGCCAGCAGCTTGAGCGGACCCTTCTATGGCTACACCTTC. This gives the protein CASSLSGPFYGYTF.

This clonotype appeared a few times. The chain is built from TRBV20-1 and TRBJ2-1; D is perhaps TRBD2 (6 bases). The CDR3 runs to 16 residues. Germline V lookup: CDR1 DFQATT, CDR2 SNEGSKA (reference sequence). The germline V and J ends were trimmed by 1 base and 0 bases, with 13 bases remaining between them. CDR3 nucleotide sequence: TGCAGTGCTAGAGTAGGACTATCTAGCTCCTACAATGAGCAGTTCTTC. Its protein is CSARVGLSSSYNEQFF.

V and J are TRBV7-9 and TRBJ1-1; the D gene is possibly TRBD1 (5 bases). The CDR3 is made up of 15 amino acids. Trimming pared 5 bases from V and 0 bases from J, leaving 13 bases between. The germline CDR1 and CDR2 sequences are SEHNR and FQNEAQ (reference sequence). Written as DNA, the CDR3 is TGTGCCAGCAGCCCGCGGGGGACCATGAACACTGAAGCTTTCTTT. Its protein is CASSPRGTMNTEAFF.

The CDR3 DNA follows: TGTGCCAGCAGTCTCGGAACCGTAACTGGTCCCCTCCACTTT. Its protein product is CASSLGTVTGPLHF. The V and J genes are TRBV27 and TRBJ1-6, with D hard to call. The germline V and J ends were trimmed by 5 bases and 13 bases, with 18 bases remaining between them. Germline V gene data show CDR1 as MNHEY and CDR2 as SMNVEV (reference sequence). The CDR3 has 14 residues.

The rearrangement uses TRBV7-6 and TRBJ2-5, with 7 bases lining up with TRBD2. This CDR3 is 16 amino acids long. V was clipped by 0 bases and J by 5 bases; unmatched bases: 9. The germline V gene encodes CDR1 SGHVS and CDR2 FNYEAQ. CDR3 sequence: CASSLAGGRVLETQYF. The CDR3 nucleotides read TGTGCCAGCAGCTTAGCGGGAGGGAGAGTTTTGGAGACCCAGTACTTC.

This sequence joins TRBV6-1 and TRBJ2-1; no reliable D call. The CDR3 totals 12 residues. CDR1 is MNHNS, CDR2 SASEGT, per germline. Trimming took off 7 bases at V and 9 bases at J, with 13 bases between the two ends. DNA for the CDR3: TGTGCCAGCAAAGAAGGTGGCGGTGAGCAGTTCTTC. This sequence encodes CASKEGGGEQFF.

This clonotype occurred a few times. CDR3 nucleotides: TGTGCCAGCAGCCCAGCGGCTAGCGGGTACGAGCAGTACTTC. Its translation: CASSPAASGYEQYF. The gene calls are TRBV7-9 and TRBJ2-7, with TRBD2 matching over 8 bases. J gave up 4 bases and V 5 bases, and 7 bases lay outside the gene matches. The CDR3 runs to 14 residues. Germline lookup yields CDR1 SEHNR and CDR2 FQNEAQ (reference sequence).

This clonotype was detected ten times or more. J is TRBJ2-7 and V is TRBV29-1, with a weak D call TRBD2 (5 bases). The germline V gene has CDR1 SQVTM and CDR2 ANQGSEA. Trimming cost V 7 bases and J 3 bases, with 16 bases left between them. The length of the CDR3 is 13 residues. The CDR3 DNA follows: TGCAGCGCCCTGCGGGTACCGAACTACGAGCAGTACTTC. This translates into CSALRVPNYEQYF.

V usage is TRBV7-2 and J usage is TRBJ2-3, with D possibly being TRBD2 (6 bases). The germline CDR1 and CDR2 sequences are SGHTA and FQGNSA. This CDR3 has 15 residues. Trimming took off 8 bases at V and 8 bases at J, with 23 bases between the two ends. CDR3 loop: CASCVGGTQRGTQYF. In DNA, the CDR3 is TGTGCCAGCTGTGTAGGCGGGACTCAGCGCGGTACGCAGTATTTT.

The J gene is TRBJ1-4, the V gene TRBV7-2, with D tentatively TRBD1 (5 bases). V lost 5 bases, J lost 0 bases, and 16 bases lay in between. The CDR3 covers 17 residues. Germline CDR1 SGHTA, CDR2 FQGNSA. The CDR3 DNA reads TGTGCCAGCAGCCCGGGGATGGGGCGCGCAACTAATGAAAAACTGTTTTTT. Translation: CASSPGMGRATNEKLFF.

The V and J genes are TRBV18 and TRBJ2-7, with 8 bases aligning to TRBD1. Unmatched junction bases numbered 7, after V lost 4 bases and J lost 5 bases. The germline gives CDR1 KGHSH, CDR2 LQKENI. The CDR3 spans 14 residues. CDR3 residues: CASSLTTGDDEQYF. The CDR3 bases are TGTGCCAGCTCACTCACGACAGGGGACGACGAGCAGTACTTC.

This clonotype was counted only a few times. The rearrangement links TRBV27 to TRBJ2-1; D uncertain. CDR1 is MNHEY, CDR2 SMNVEV, per germline (reference sequence). CDR3 length equals 15 residues. V dropped 3 bases and J dropped 4 bases, with 13 bases sitting between them. CDR3 protein: CASSLELGRYNEQFF. The CDR3 region has the DNA TGTGCCAGCAGTTTGGAGTTGGGTAGATACAATGAGCAGTTCTTC.

This clonotype was observed a handful of times. This chain uses TRBV10-3 with TRBJ2-7; possibly TRBD1 for D (6 bases). V was shortened by 3 bases and J by 2 bases, with 14 bases between the two germline ends. CDR1 ENHRY and CDR2 SYGVKD come from the germline V gene. CDR3 size: 15 residues. The CDR3 sequence is CAISDPAGAAYEQYF. The CDR3 DNA reads as TGTGCCATCAGTGATCCGGCAGGGGCGGCCTACGAGCAGTACTTC.

The chain joins TRBV4-1 to TRBJ1-2; tentative D call: TRBD1 (6 bases). Trimming shortened V by 1 base and J by 0 bases, and 18 bases separated the two germline ends. The CDR3 is 18 amino acids. Looked up from germline, CDR1 is MGHRA and CDR2 is YSYEKL. The CDR3 spells CASSQAASMGGPNYGYTF. The DNA of the CDR3 is TGCGCCAGCAGCCAAGCGGCATCTATGGGGGGCCCTAACTATGGCTACACCTTC.

The chain links TRBV15 to TRBJ1-6, with D tentatively TRBD1 (5 bases). The CDR3 totals 15 residues. The V end lost 1 base, the J end lost 11 bases, and 15 bases lay between the germline ends. The germline CDR1 and CDR2 sequences are LNHNV and YYDKDF (reference sequence). The CDR3 loop reads CATSRVSGSEAPLHF. Here the CDR3 DNA reads TGTGCCACCAGCAGAGTTTCAGGGTCCGAAGCACCCCTCCACTTT.

This clonotype was counted a few times. The chain combines TRBV6-6 with TRBJ1-2, with TRBD1 matching over 8 bases. Trimming removed 8 bases from V and 1 base from J; junction bases left unmatched: 6. The CDR3 is 14 amino acids. CDR1 is MNHNY, CDR2 SVGAGI, per germline (reference sequence). As DNA, the CDR3 is TGTGCCAGCGCCCTGGACAGGGATAACTATGGCTACACCTTC. It specifies CASALDRDNYGYTF.

This clonotype appeared a few times. The chain recombines TRBV27 with TRBJ1-1; D might be TRBD1 (5 bases). The CDR3 runs 14 residues. Germline-derived CDR1 and CDR2 are MNHEY and SMNVEV (reference sequence). Trimming stripped 5 bases from V and 4 bases from J, with 14 bases between. CDR3 amino acids: CASSPGFRGTEAFF. CDR3 nucleotides: TGTGCCAGCAGTCCAGGGTTTAGGGGCACTGAAGCTTTCTTT.

This clonotype has only a few counts. This sequence joins TRBV6-2 or TRBV6-3 and TRBJ2-3, with 9 bases aligning to TRBD2. V trimming: 6 bases; J trimming: 2 bases; junction bases outside the gene matches: 9. The length of the CDR3 is 16 residues. Germline loops: CDR1 MNHEY, CDR2 SVGEGT. CDR3 coding DNA: TGTGCCAGCAGGCCACGACTAGCGGAGATCACAGATACGCAGTATTTT. Encoded protein: CASRPRLAEITDTQYF.

The chain employs TRBV25-1 and TRBJ1-1; D gene uncertain. This CDR3 contains 11 residues. Trimming removed 2 bases from V and 8 bases from J, with 6 bases in between. Germline CDR1 reads MGHDK; CDR2 reads SYGVNS. The CDR3 DNA reads TGTGCCAGCAGTGAAGGGAGGGAAGCTTTCTTT. Translated, it gives CASSEGREAFF.

This chain links TRBV4-1 with TRBJ1-4, with 8 bases aligning to TRBD1. This CDR3 is built from 16 residues. Germline loops: CDR1 MGHRA, CDR2 YSYEKL. The V segment lost 1 base and the J segment 7 bases; nucleotides outside the gene matches: 8. CDR3 protein: CASSQASTGGIEKLFF. CDR3 DNA sequence: TGCGCCAGCAGCCAAGCTTCAACAGGGGGTATTGAAAAACTGTTTTTT.

The chain couples TRBV29-1 to TRBJ2-7, with 8 bases fitting TRBD2. J gave up 2 bases and V 3 bases, and 6 bases lay outside the gene matches. Germline assignment: CDR1 SQVTM and CDR2 ANQGSEA. The CDR3 is 14 amino acids. CDR3 nucleotides: TGCAGCGTTGAGGGCGGGAGGAACGCCTACGAGCAGTACTTC. Translating gives CSVEGGRNAYEQYF.

The chain employs TRBV3-1 and TRBJ2-3; D gene ambiguous. The CDR3 is 13 amino acids. Germline V gives CDR1 LGHDT, CDR2 YNNKEL (reference sequence). Trimming took off 8 bases at V and 3 bases at J, with 12 bases between the two ends. The CDR3 spells CASAPHDTDTQYF. CDR3 DNA: TGTGCCAGCGCCCCCCACGATACAGATACGCAGTATTTT.

This clonotype was seen more than once but under ten times. The chain is built from TRBV6-1 and TRBJ2-5; the match to TRBD2 covers 8 bases. V lost 6 bases, J lost 1 base, and 1 base stayed unmatched. The CDR3 has 13 residues. Germline CDR1 reads MNHNS; CDR2 reads SASEGT. The CDR3 protein is CASRTSVQETQYF. The CDR3 region has the DNA TGTGCCAGCAGGACTAGCGTCCAAGAGACCCAGTACTTC.

This chain connects TRBV20-1 to TRBJ2-4; D is unresolved. Germline V gene lookup returns CDR1 DFQATT and CDR2 SNEGSKA (reference sequence). CDR3 length: 15 amino acids. Trimming left V 6 bases short and J 0 bases short, with 15 bases between. The CDR3 loop is CSANPAAVAKNIQYF. CDR3 in DNA: TGCAGTGCGAACCCGGCGGCGGTAGCCAAAAACATTCAGTACTTC.

The rearrangement links TRBV7-6 to TRBJ2-6; 8 bases agree with TRBD1. Looked up from germline, CDR1 is SGHVS and CDR2 is FNYEAQ. The V and J ends lost 4 bases and 12 bases, in that order; junction bases with no gene match: 11. This CDR3 contains 15 residues. The CDR3 bases are TGTGCCAGCAGCTACAAGACAGGGGCGGGAATCGTCCTGACTTTC. This encodes CASSYKTGAGIVLTF.

The gene calls are TRBV30 and TRBJ2-2; D gene uncertain. Germline V CDR1 and CDR2: GTSNPN, SVGIG (reference sequence). V was cut by 2 bases and J by 7 bases, with 5 bases left in between. The CDR3 is 11 residues long. CDR3 sequence (DNA): TGTGCCTGGAGTCGGAGCGGGGAGCTGTTTTTT. Translation: CAWSRSGELFF.

The rearrangement links TRBV5-6 to TRBJ2-3, with 9 bases that match TRBD2. V dropped 3 bases and J dropped 5; count of bases not matched to a gene: 7. The CDR3 has 15 residues. CDR1 SGHDT and CDR2 YYEEEE come from the germline V gene. The CDR3 loop is CASSWGLATGDTQYF. Here the CDR3 DNA reads TGTGCCAGCAGCTGGGGACTAGCCACGGGAGATACGCAGTATTTT.

This chain uses TRBV2 with TRBJ1-2; no reliable D call. Germline V gene sequence: CDR1 SNHLY, CDR2 FYNNEI. CDR3 length equals 15 residues. V gave up 1 base and J gave up 4 bases, with 13 bases separating them. In DNA form, the CDR3 reads TGTGCCAGCAGTGAAGGTACAAAGGGTGGCTATGGCTACACCTTC. Its translation: CASSEGTKGGYGYTF.

This clonotype has a handful of counts. A read error may produce the germline difference seen at one junction end. J is TRBJ2-4 and V is TRBV4-1, with D perhaps matching TRBD2 (5 bases). The J call is doubtful: the DNA matches TRBJ2-7 better. There are 16 residues in the CDR3. Per the germline V gene, CDR1 is MGHRA and CDR2 is YSYEKL. In DNA, the CDR3 is TGCGTCAGCAGCCAAGATAACCCGGGGTCCCCCTACGAGCAGTACTTC. Its protein is CVSSQDNPGSPYEQYF.

The rearrangement joins TRBV27 to TRBJ2-7; 9 bases match TRBD2. CDR3 length equals 13 residues. Germline trimming cut 9 bases from V and 2 bases from J; bases unmatched to any gene: 5. From germline, CDR1 is MNHEY and CDR2 SMNVEV (reference sequence). The CDR3 DNA follows: TGTGCCAGAGAAAGCGGGAGGCCCTACGAGCAGTACTTC. Translation: CARESGRPYEQYF.